This record concerns one T cell receptor (beta chain) sequence. Its antigen is undetermined. This record belongs to a study of blood T cells in healthy people across ages. The study's findings and limits: Investigators viewed diversity estimates from one million T cells as underestimates, the study reported.

The CDR3 extends over 15 amino acids. After removal of 2 bases from V and 5 bases from J, the junction contained 6 bases not matched to a gene. Sample-barcoded 5' priming and a J-beta primer mix drove a second PCR of roughly 6 to 12 cycles. Carrying 12 random nucleotides, a template-switch adaptor labeled each individual cDNA molecule. Each CDR3 protein is one row after TCRdb ran MiXCR on the 5' RACE reads. Among about 690,000 distinct CDR3 sequences listed, 40% to 45% were seen once. The specimen sequenced was blood. The chain couples TRBV12-3 or TRBV12-4 to TRBJ2-1, with 7 nucleotides matching TRBD2. This clonotype was obtained from a man older than 75 in good health. The CDR3 DNA reads as TGTGCCAGCAGTTTACCAGCGGGGCCCCACAATGAGCAGTTCTTC. It yields the protein CASSLPAGPHNEQFF.